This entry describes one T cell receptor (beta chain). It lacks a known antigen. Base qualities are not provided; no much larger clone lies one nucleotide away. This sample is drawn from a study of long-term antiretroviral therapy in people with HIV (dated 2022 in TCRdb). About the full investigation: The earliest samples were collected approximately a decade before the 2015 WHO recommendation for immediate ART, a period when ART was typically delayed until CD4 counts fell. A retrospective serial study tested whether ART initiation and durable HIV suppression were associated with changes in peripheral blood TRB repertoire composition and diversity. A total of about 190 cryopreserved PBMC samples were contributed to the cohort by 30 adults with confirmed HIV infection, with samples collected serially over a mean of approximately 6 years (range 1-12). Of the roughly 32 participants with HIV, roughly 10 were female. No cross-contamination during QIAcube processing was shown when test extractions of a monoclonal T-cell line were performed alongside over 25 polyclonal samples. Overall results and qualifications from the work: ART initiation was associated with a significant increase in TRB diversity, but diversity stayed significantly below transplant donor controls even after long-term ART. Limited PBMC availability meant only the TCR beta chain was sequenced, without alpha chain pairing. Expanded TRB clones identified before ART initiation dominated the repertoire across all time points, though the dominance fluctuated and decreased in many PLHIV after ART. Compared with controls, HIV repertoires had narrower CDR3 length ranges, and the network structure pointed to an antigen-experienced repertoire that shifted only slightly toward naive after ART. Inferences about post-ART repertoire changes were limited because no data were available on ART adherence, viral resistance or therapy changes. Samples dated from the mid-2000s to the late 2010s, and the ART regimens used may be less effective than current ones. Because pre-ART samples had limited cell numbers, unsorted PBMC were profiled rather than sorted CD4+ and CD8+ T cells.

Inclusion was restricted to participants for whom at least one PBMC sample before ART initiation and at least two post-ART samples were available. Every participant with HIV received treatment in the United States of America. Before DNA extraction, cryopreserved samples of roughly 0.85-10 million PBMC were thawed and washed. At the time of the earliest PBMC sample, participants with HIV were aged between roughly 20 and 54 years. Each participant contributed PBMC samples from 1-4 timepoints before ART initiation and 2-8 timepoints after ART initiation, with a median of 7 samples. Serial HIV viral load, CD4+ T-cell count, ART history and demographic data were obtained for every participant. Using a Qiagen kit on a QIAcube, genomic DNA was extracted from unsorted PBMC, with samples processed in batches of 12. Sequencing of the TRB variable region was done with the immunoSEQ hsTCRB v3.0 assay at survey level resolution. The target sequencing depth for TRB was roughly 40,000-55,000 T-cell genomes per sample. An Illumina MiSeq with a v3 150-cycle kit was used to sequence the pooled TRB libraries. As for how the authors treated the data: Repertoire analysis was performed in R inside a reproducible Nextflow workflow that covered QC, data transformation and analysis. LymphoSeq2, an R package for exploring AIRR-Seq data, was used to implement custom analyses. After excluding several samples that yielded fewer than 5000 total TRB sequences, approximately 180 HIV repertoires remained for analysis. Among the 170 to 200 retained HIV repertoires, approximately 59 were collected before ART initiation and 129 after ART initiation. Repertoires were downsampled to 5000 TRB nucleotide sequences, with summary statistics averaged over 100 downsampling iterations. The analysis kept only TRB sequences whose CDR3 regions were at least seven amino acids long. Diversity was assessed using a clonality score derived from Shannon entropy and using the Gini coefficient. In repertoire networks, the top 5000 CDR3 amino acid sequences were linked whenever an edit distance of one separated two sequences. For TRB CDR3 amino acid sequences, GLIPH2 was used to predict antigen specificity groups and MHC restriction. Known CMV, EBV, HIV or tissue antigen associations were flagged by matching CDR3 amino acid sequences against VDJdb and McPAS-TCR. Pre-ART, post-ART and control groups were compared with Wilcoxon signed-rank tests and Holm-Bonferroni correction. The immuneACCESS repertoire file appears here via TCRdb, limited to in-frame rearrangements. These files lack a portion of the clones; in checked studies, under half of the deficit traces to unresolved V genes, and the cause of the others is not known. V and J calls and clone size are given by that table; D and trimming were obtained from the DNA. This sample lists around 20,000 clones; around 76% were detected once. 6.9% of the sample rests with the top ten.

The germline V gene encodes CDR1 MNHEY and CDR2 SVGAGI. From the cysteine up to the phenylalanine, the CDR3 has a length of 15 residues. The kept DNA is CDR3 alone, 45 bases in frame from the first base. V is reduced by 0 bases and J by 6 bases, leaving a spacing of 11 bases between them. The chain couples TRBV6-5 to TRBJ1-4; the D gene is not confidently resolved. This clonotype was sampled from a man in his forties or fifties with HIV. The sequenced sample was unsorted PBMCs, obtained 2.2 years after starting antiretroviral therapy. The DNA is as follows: TGTGCCAGCAGTTACTCGGTTAACCAAGATGAAAAACTGTTTTTT. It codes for CASSYSVNQDEKLFF.